A single T cell receptor (beta chain) is shown here with its context. Its specificity is unknown. Per the germline V gene, CDR1 is GTSNPN and CDR2 is SVGIG (reference sequence). The CDR3 consists of 15 residues. V lost 4 bases, J lost 7 bases, and 19 bases lay in between. The repertoire was sequenced with immunoSEQ multiplex PCR; TCRdb's copy has only in-frame clones and lacks some. The data contain 48,000 or so clones, approximately 84% of them seen just once; the ten biggest clones take up roughly 1.1%. The data were taken from a study of OX40 agonist ivuxolimab in advanced cancers. General observations from the study: There were, on average, more expanded clones in CD8+ T cells than in CD4+.

The chain links TRBV30 to TRBJ1-4; D is uncertain. The sample was CD4+ or CD8+ T cells sorted from blood, taken in a trial of the OX40 agonist ivuxolimab. This TCR was sampled from an adult with an advanced solid tumor such as melanoma, head and neck, liver or kidney cancer. CDR3 region: CAWNLLDGSREKLFF. For the CDR3, the DNA is TGTGCCTGGAACCTTCTCGACGGCAGTCGTGAAAAACTGTTTTTT.